These 10 T cell receptor beta chains share one sample of origin, sequenced in a study of CD8+ T cells in alopecia areata. Stated treatment: oral pan-JAK inhibitor, 5-10 mg twice daily. Following RNA extraction, reverse transcription yielded cDNA that acted as the sequencing template. Sequencing was performed with immunoSEQ multiplex PCR; in TCRdb, only in-frame clones are kept and a portion is missing. The sample consists of tens of thousands of clones, just over 45% of them appearing once. Sequenced here: CD8+ T cells sorted from blood, sampled around week 36, from a patient treated with tofacitinib. The receptors shown here come from a human donor with alopecia areata.

The table lists this clone with a few counts. The V call is TRBV7-9, the J call TRBJ1-5; TRBD1 matches 10 bases. CDR1 and CDR2 from the germline V gene are SEHNR and FQNEAQ (reference sequence). The CDR3 contains 15 residues. V gave up 5 bases and J gave up 3 bases; unmatched junction bases: 4. CDR3 sequence: CASSPGTGANQPQHF. DNA of the CDR3: TGTGCCAGCAGCCCCGGGACAGGGGCCAATCAGCCCCAGCATTTT. Full variable domain (remainder filled in from reference TRBV7-9 and TRBJ1-5): DTGVSQNPRHKITKRGQNVTFRCDPISEHNRLYWYRQTLGQGPEFLTYFQNEAQLEKSRLLSDRFSAERPKGSFSTLEIQRTEQGDSAMYLCASSPGTGANQPQHFGDGTRLSIL.

This rearrangement joins TRBV5-1 to TRBJ2-1, with 9 nucleotides matching TRBD2. This CDR3 region has 15 residues. The trim removed 2 bases at V and 7 bases at J, leaving 7 bases unmatched. Germline V gene data show CDR1 as SGHRS and CDR2 as YFSETQ. DNA of the CDR3: TGCGCCAGCAGCTTTGGGGCTAGCGGGATAAATGAGCAGTTCTTC. As protein: CASSFGASGINEQFF.

This chain joins TRBV13 and TRBJ2-7, with D unclear. Looked up from germline, CDR1 is PRHDT and CDR2 is FYEKMQ (reference sequence). The V and J ends lost 5 bases and 0 bases respectively, with 2 bases between them. The CDR3 extends over 11 amino acids. CDR3 loop: CASSLSYEQYF. The CDR3 nucleotides are TGTGCCAGCAGCCTCTCCTACGAGCAGTACTTC.

This clone was detected a few times. The V gene is TRBV5-3, the J gene TRBJ2-1; D gene uncertain. TRBV5-3 has ORF status, its function being uncertain. V was cut by 8 bases and J by 0 bases, with 12 bases left in between. This CDR3 region has 14 residues. DNA for the CDR3: TGTGCCAGCGCTGCGACGGACTCCTACAATGAGCAGTTCTTC. Encoded protein: CASAATDSYNEQFF.

The chain recombines TRBV30 with TRBJ2-7; D is possibly TRBD2 (6 bases). The germline V gene encodes CDR1 GTSNPN and CDR2 SVGIG (reference sequence). The CDR3 has 13 amino acids. V lost 7 bases and J lost 1, with 14 bases in between. CDR3 sequence reads: CASVAGYSYEQYF. The CDR3 nucleotides read TGTGCCTCCGTTGCGGGATATTCCTACGAGCAGTACTTC.

The chain employs TRBV30 and TRBJ2-3, with D perhaps assigned TRBD1 or TRBD2 (5 bases each). The CDR3 is made up of 13 amino acids. The germline CDR1 and CDR2 sequences are GTSNPN and SVGIG (reference sequence). V gave up 4 bases and J gave up 0 bases, with 8 bases separating them. CDR3 sequence reads: CAWMGDSTDTQYF. The CDR3 nucleotides are TGTGCCTGGATGGGGGATAGCACAGATACGCAGTATTTT.

This clone was seen more than once but under ten times. The rearrangement uses TRBV29-1 and TRBJ2-6; weak D call: TRBD1 (6 bases). The V end lost 5 bases, the J end lost 2 bases, and 10 bases lay between the germline ends. The CDR3 spans 14 residues. Germline V lookup: CDR1 SQVTM, CDR2 ANQGSEA. The CDR3 DNA sequence: TGCAGCGTTCTATCAGGGGCTGGGGCCAACGTCCTGACTTTC. This encodes CSVLSGAGANVLTF.

The rearrangement links TRBV4-1 to TRBJ2-3, with D possibly matching TRBD2 (6 bases). CDR3 length: 15 residues. Per the germline V gene, CDR1 is MGHRA and CDR2 is YSYEKL. With 0 bases removed from V and 4 bases from J, the gap between germline ends came to 11 bases. DNA for the CDR3: TGCGCCAGCAGCCAAGACGGGAGAGACGCAGATACGCAGTATTTT. Amino acid sequence: CASSQDGRDADTQYF.

The chain employs TRBV9 and TRBJ2-1; 12 bases are shared with TRBD2. Germline V lookup: CDR1 SGDLS, CDR2 YYNGEE. The CDR3 is 16 amino acids. Unmatched junction bases numbered 9, after V lost 3 bases and J lost 8 bases. CDR3: CASSASGRAFWDEQFF. The CDR3 DNA is TGTGCCAGCAGCGCTAGCGGGAGGGCCTTCTGGGATGAGCAGTTCTTC. Filled out from reference TRBV9 and TRBJ2-1, the complete variable domain reads DSGVTQTPKHLITATGQRVTLRCSPRSGDLSVYWYQQSLDQGLQFLIQYYNGEERAKGNILERFSAQQFPDLHSELNLSSLELGDSALYFCASSASGRAFWDEQFFGPGTRLTVL.

The V and J genes are TRBV30 and TRBJ2-7; 8 bases line up with TRBD1. The CDR3 sequence is 13 residues long. V trimming: 5 bases; J trimming: 0 bases; junction bases outside the gene matches: 3. In germline, CDR1 is GTSNPN, CDR2 SVGIG (reference sequence). CDR3 nucleotide sequence: TGTGCCTGGGGACAGGGTCGCTCCTACGAGCAGTACTTC. Its protein is CAWGQGRSYEQYF.